The T cell receptor (beta chain) described here comes from a study of cytomegalovirus exposure and HLA in healthy donors. Per germline, CDR1 MGHRA and CDR2 YSYEKL. Trimming took off 4 bases at V and 2 bases at J, with 15 bases between the two ends. The CDR3 is made up of 15 amino acids. Some clones are missing from TCRdb's copy, which holds only in-frame ones; the method was immunoSEQ multiplex PCR. The sample shows about 160,000 clones, about 88% of them seen only once. This clonotype was obtained from a young woman in good health and CMV-seronegative. Material for sequencing was PBMCs. This chain joins TRBV4-1 and TRBJ2-7; weak D call: TRBD1 (6 bases). CDR3 bases: TGCGCCAGCAGCCTACAGGGTTTGGGTACCTACGAGCAGTACTTC. This sequence encodes CASSLQGLGTYEQYF.